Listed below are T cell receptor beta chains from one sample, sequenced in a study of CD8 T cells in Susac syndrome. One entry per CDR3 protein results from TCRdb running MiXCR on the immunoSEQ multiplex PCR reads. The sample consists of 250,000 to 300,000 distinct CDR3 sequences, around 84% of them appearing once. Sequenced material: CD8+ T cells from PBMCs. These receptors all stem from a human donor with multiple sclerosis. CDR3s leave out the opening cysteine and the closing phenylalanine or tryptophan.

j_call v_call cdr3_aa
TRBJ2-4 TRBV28 ASSLEGYIQY
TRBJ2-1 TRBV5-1 ASSLDRGFEF
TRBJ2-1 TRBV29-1 SEYRDNNEQF
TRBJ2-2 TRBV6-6 ASTGQREVTGELF
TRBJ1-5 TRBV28 ASSLVQGAPQPQH
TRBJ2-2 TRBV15 ATSRDGGDTGELF
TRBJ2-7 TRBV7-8 ASSPHYSGSGYEQY
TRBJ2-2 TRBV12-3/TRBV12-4 ASSLWGDGELF
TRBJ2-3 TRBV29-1 SVLGVIDRRPSSTDTQY
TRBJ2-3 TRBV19 ASSVAGTTDTQY
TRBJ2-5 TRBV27 ASLEGVSEKETQY
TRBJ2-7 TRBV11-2 ASSSGTSGIPYEQY
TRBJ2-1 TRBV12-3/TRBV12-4 ASSMDAGSANEQF
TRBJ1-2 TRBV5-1 ASSGAHGYT
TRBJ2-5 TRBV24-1 ATSDVQLLLETQY
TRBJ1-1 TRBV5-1 ASSLETVNTEAF
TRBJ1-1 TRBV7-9 ASSARGGRAMNTEAF
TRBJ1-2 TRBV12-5 ASGFQGHYGYT
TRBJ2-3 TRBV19 ASSFRDTQY
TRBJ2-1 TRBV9 ASSVAGVLSGRRDEQF
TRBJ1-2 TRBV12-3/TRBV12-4 ASSLGDSPPPLARYGYT